This entry lists 32 T cell receptor beta chains sequenced from one sample in a study of blood T cell repertoires in COVID-19. Produced via immunoSEQ multiplex PCR; TCRdb's table is partial and in-frame only. Seen here are some 180,000 clones, more than 75% observed once, and the top ten hold approximately 7.8%. The source material was peripheral blood. Every receptor here comes from a woman in her fifties or sixties with COVID-19, enrolled during active disease.

This clone was seen just once. The V and J genes are TRBV27 and TRBJ1-1; 10 bases line up with TRBD1. CDR3 length: 16 residues. In germline, CDR1 is MNHEY, CDR2 SMNVEV (reference sequence). Trimming cost V 5 bases and J 5 bases; bases outside gene matches: 11. The CDR3 sequence is CASSGRDRGRKTEAFF. DNA for the CDR3: TGTGCCAGCAGTGGCCGGGACAGGGGTCGTAAGACTGAAGCTTTCTTT.

This chain joins TRBV7-2 and TRBJ2-2; no reliable D call. Germline-derived CDR1 and CDR2 are SGHTA and FQGNSA. Trimming took 5 bases from V and 6 from J, leaving 10 bases between them. CDR3 length: 13 amino acids. The CDR3 DNA follows: TGTGCCAGCAGCGCCCGACGGGCCGGGGAGCTGTTTTTT. Its translation: CASSARRAGELFF.

The rearrangement joins TRBV5-1 to TRBJ1-3; D ambiguous. Germline lookup yields CDR1 SGHRS and CDR2 YFSETQ. V was trimmed by 0 bases and J by 0 bases, leaving 16 bases between them. The CDR3 totals 18 residues. The CDR3 region has the DNA TGCGCCAGCAGCTTGGTGGGTGCAGGTGCGAGCTCTGGAAACACCATATATTTT. Its protein product is CASSLVGAGASSGNTIYF.

The gene calls are TRBV2 and TRBJ1-5, with TRBD1 identical over 8 bases. CDR3 size: 13 residues. Trimming at V came to 10 bases and at J to 4 bases, leaving 6 bases not matched to a gene. The germline gives CDR1 SNHLY, CDR2 FYNNEI. The CDR3 DNA follows: TGTGCCATCCAGGACAGGGATAATCAGCCCCAGCATTTT. Amino acid sequence: CAIQDRDNQPQHF.

The chain is built from TRBV29-1 and TRBJ1-1; 7 nucleotides agree with TRBD1. Germline CDR1 reads SQVTM; CDR2 reads ANQGSEA. Germline trimming cut 7 bases from V and 1 base from J; bases unmatched to any gene: 6. The CDR3 is 13 residues long. Written as DNA, the CDR3 is TGCAGCGCAAGGACAGGTCCGAACACTGAAGCTTTCTTT. Translated: CSARTGPNTEAFF.

Written as DNA, the CDR3 is TGCGCCAGCCGATCCGGCGACAACCCTAGCACAGATACGCAGTATTTT. This gives the protein CASRSGDNPSTDTQYF. This sequence joins TRBV5-1 and TRBJ2-3; D call uncertain. This CDR3 comprises 16 residues. The V and J ends lost 7 bases and 0 bases respectively, with 18 bases between them. Germline V gene lookup returns CDR1 SGHRS and CDR2 YFSETQ.

Worth noting for this clone: This specimen includes other DNA sequences encoding the same CDR3. V is TRBV4-3 and J is TRBJ2-3; 9 bases line up with TRBD2. CDR3 length equals 19 residues. Per germline, CDR1 LGHNA and CDR2 YSLEER. V shed 0 bases and J 6 bases; nucleotides not matched to a gene: 16. CDR3 loop: CASSQDVGGQREVWDTQYF. CDR3 coding DNA: TGCGCCAGCAGCCAAGATGTCGGGGGCCAGCGGGAGGTGTGGGATACGCAGTATTTT.

About this clone itself: The identical CDR3 is also encoded by other nucleotide sequences in the sample. The chain carries TRBV28 and TRBJ1-4, with a possible D match to TRBD1 (6 bases). The germline gives CDR1 MDHEN, CDR2 SYDVKM. CDR3 length: 12 residues. V dropped 3 bases and J dropped 8 bases, with 7 bases sitting between them. The CDR3 sequence is CASSLRGEKLFF. The CDR3 DNA is TGTGCCAGCAGTTTGAGGGGGGAAAAACTGTTTTTT.

This chain connects TRBV20-1 to TRBJ1-2, with TRBD1 matching over 7 bases. The J segment lost 7 bases and the V segment lost 6 bases, leaving 5 bases of the junction unmatched. The germline V gene has CDR1 DFQATT and CDR2 SNEGSKA (reference sequence). The length of the CDR3 is 11 residues. The CDR3 reads CSAGQSIGYTF. The CDR3 nucleotides read TGCAGTGCGGGACAGTCTATTGGCTACACCTTC.

The chain combines TRBV19 with TRBJ1-1, with TRBD1 matching 9 bases. This CDR3 has 14 amino acids. The J segment lost 4 bases and the V segment lost 7 bases, leaving 7 bases of the junction unmatched. Germline CDR1 and CDR2: LNHDA and SQIVND (reference sequence). CDR3 in amino acids: CASIRGQGATEAFF. The DNA for the CDR3 is TGTGCCAGTATCCGGGGACAGGGAGCCACTGAAGCTTTCTTT.

A remark on this clone: Other nucleotide sequences in the sample specify the same CDR3. The chain employs TRBV5-1 and TRBJ1-3; D perhaps matches TRBD1 (5 bases). V lost 0 bases and J 4 bases, leaving 11 bases between the germline ends. Germline loops: CDR1 SGHRS, CDR2 YFSETQ. The CDR3 has 15 residues. This CDR3 reads CASSLATGLGNTIYF. DNA for the CDR3: TGCGCCAGCAGCTTGGCCACAGGCCTGGGAAACACCATATATTTT.

The chain is built from TRBV7-3 and TRBJ2-5; D gene uncertain. V gave up 5 bases and J gave up 2 bases, with 9 bases separating them. This CDR3 contains 13 residues. The germline gives CDR1 SGHTA, CDR2 FQGTGA. This CDR3 is CASSKQIQETQYF. The CDR3 nucleotides read TGTGCCAGCAGCAAACAAATACAAGAGACCCAGTACTTC.

This chain connects TRBV28 to TRBJ2-1; a possible D gene is TRBD1 (5 bases). Germline V gene lookup returns CDR1 MDHEN and CDR2 SYDVKM. This CDR3 contains 14 residues. Trimming stripped 5 bases from V and 7 bases from J, with 15 bases between. The CDR3 loop reads CASSAQTAFNEQFF. CDR3 DNA: TGTGCCAGCAGTGCACAGACAGCCTTTAATGAGCAGTTCTTC.

The gene calls are TRBV27 and TRBJ2-3; D is ambiguous. Trimming left V 3 bases short and J 2 bases short, with 6 bases between. Per the germline V gene, CDR1 is MNHEY and CDR2 is SMNVEV (reference sequence). CDR3 size: 13 residues. CDR3 amino acids: CASSLRSTDTQYF. CDR3 nucleotides: TGTGCCAGCAGTTTGAGGTCCACAGATACGCAGTATTTT.

V is TRBV7-2 and J is TRBJ1-3; tentatively, D is TRBD1 (6 bases). V was clipped by 2 bases and J by 0 bases, with 14 bases between them. The CDR3 contains 17 residues. Looked up from germline, CDR1 is SGHTA and CDR2 is FQGNSA. CDR3 DNA: TGTGCCAGCAGCTTATGGGGCAGGGGCAACTCTGGAAACACCATATATTTT. It codes for CASSLWGRGNSGNTIYF.

This clone was observed a handful of times. The chain carries TRBV7-9 and TRBJ1-2; D might be TRBD1 (5 bases). This CDR3 is 13 amino acids long. CDR1 SEHNR and CDR2 FQNEAQ come from the germline V gene (reference sequence). Trimming stripped 3 bases from V and 8 bases from J, with 13 bases between. The CDR3 reads CASSFRQTDGYTF. The CDR3 coding sequence is TGTGCCAGCAGCTTCCGGCAGACAGACGGCTACACCTTC. Drawing the rest from reference TRBV7-9 and TRBJ1-2, the complete variable domain is DTGVSQNPRHKITKRGQNVTFRCDPISEHNRLYWYRQTLGQGPEFLTYFQNEAQLEKSRLLSDRFSAERPKGSFSTLEIQRTEQGDSAMYLCASSFRQTDGYTFGSGTRLTVV.

The chain couples TRBV29-1 to TRBJ1-1, with TRBD1 matching over 9 bases. The J segment lost 5 bases and the V segment lost 7 bases, leaving 8 bases of the junction unmatched. Germline V gene sequence: CDR1 SQVTM, CDR2 ANQGSEA. The CDR3 loop spans 13 amino acids. The CDR3 DNA reads TGCAGCGCTTACAGGGGGCAGGGAACTGAAGCTTTCTTT. Translation: CSAYRGQGTEAFF.

This chain links TRBV7-2 with TRBJ1-5; a weak D match, TRBD1 (6 bases). V shed 5 bases and J shed 6 bases, with 14 bases lying between them. CDR1 is SGHTA, CDR2 FQGNSA, per germline. The CDR3 is 14 amino acids. The CDR3 DNA reads as TGTGCCAGCAGCCGGCAGGGGTCGAGTCAGCCCCAGCATTTT. Protein: CASSRQGSSQPQHF.

The chain recombines TRBV7-3 with TRBJ2-3, with TRBD1 matching 9 bases. The CDR3 consists of 15 residues. V was clipped by 5 bases and J by 3 bases; unmatched bases: 6. Germline CDR1 and CDR2: SGHTA and FQGTGA. The CDR3 sequence: CASSPWGQGTDTQYF. The CDR3 DNA follows: TGTGCCAGCAGCCCCTGGGGACAGGGAACAGATACGCAGTATTTT.

The chain uses TRBV11-2 and TRBJ2-7; 12 bases align to TRBD2. This CDR3 is built from 16 residues. Germline V lookup: CDR1 SGHAT, CDR2 FQNNGV. The ends lost 1 base at V and 0 bases at J; junction bases unmatched: 1. The CDR3 spells CASSLGTSGVSYEQYF. The CDR3 DNA follows: TGTGCCAGCAGCTTAGGGACTAGCGGGGTCTCCTACGAGCAGTACTTC.

The V call is TRBV7-2, the J call TRBJ1-1; D is possibly TRBD1 (5 bases). Trimming took 1 base from V and 6 from J, leaving 12 bases between them. CDR1 is SGHTA, CDR2 FQGNSA, per germline. The CDR3 has 14 residues. CDR3 loop: CASSLGGAVPEAFF. In nucleotides, the CDR3 is TGTGCCAGCAGCTTAGGGGGCGCGGTCCCTGAAGCTTTCTTT.

The chain employs TRBV20-1 and TRBJ1-2; D ambiguous. CDR1 and CDR2 from the germline V gene are DFQATT and SNEGSKA (reference sequence). The CDR3 loop spans 11 amino acids. V was cut by 6 bases and J by 4 bases, with 9 bases left in between. CDR3: CSAKERYGYTF. CDR3 DNA sequence: TGCAGTGCGAAGGAGCGCTATGGCTACACCTTC.

The V gene is TRBV10-3, the J gene TRBJ2-5; 11 nucleotides line up with TRBD1. Trimming at V came to 3 bases and at J to 4 bases, leaving 7 bases not matched to a gene. Germline-derived CDR1 and CDR2 are ENHRY and SYGVKD. This CDR3 has 16 amino acids. CDR3 in amino acids: CAISDPGTGGPETQYF. CDR3 bases: TGTGCCATCAGTGATCCCGGGACAGGGGGACCAGAGACCCAGTACTTC.

The chain combines TRBV2 with TRBJ1-1, with TRBD1 identical over 7 bases. From germline, CDR1 is SNHLY and CDR2 FYNNEI. Trimming cost V 6 bases and J 4 bases; bases outside gene matches: 5. The CDR3 runs to 13 residues. CDR3 region: CASRGTEGTEAFF. The CDR3 DNA sequence: TGTGCCAGCAGGGGGACAGAGGGCACTGAAGCTTTCTTT. Variable domain in full (rest from reference TRBV2 and TRBJ1-1): EPEVTQTPSHQVTQMGQEVILRCVPISNHLYFYWYRQILGQKVEFLVSFYNNEISEKSEIFDDQFSVERPDGSNFTLKIRSTKLEDSAMYFCASRGTEGTEAFFGQGTRLTVV.

The rearrangement uses TRBV7-8 and TRBJ1-6; 9 bases agree with TRBD1. The CDR3 extends over 14 amino acids. Trimming took 0 bases from V and 9 from J; bases not matched to a gene: 0. CDR1 is SGHVS and CDR2 is FQNEAQ in the germline V gene. The CDR3, as DNA: TGTGCCAGCAGCTTAGCGACAGGGGGTTCACCCCTCCACTTT. Its protein is CASSLATGGSPLHF.

The sample holds a few counts of this clone. This chain uses TRBV18 with TRBJ2-7; D is unclear. The germline V and J ends were trimmed by 0 bases and 6 bases, with 18 bases remaining between them. The CDR3 runs to 16 residues. CDR1 and CDR2 (germline): KGHSH, LQKENI. CDR3 sequence: CASSPPSISSVFEQYF. In DNA, the CDR3 is TGTGCCAGCTCACCACCGAGTATCTCCTCCGTTTTCGAGCAGTACTTC.

This clone has just one count. The rearrangement uses TRBV6-5 and TRBJ2-2; TRBD1 is a possible D gene (5 bases). CDR1 is MNHEY, CDR2 SVGAGI, per germline. CDR3 length equals 16 residues. Trimming took off 2 bases at V and 0 bases at J, with 10 bases between the two ends. CDR3 amino acids: CASSYDRRANTGELFF. In nucleotides, the CDR3 is TGTGCCAGCAGTTACGACAGACGAGCGAACACCGGGGAGCTGTTTTTT.

The genes are TRBV2 and TRBJ1-4; possibly TRBD1 for D (5 bases). CDR1 and CDR2 (germline): SNHLY, FYNNEI. The length of the CDR3 is 14 residues. The V and J ends lost 7 bases and 0 bases respectively, with 9 bases between them. The CDR3 nucleotides read TGTGCCAGCAATGGACAAGCAACTAATGAAAAACTGTTTTTT. This sequence encodes CASNGQATNEKLFF. Full variable domain (missing parts from reference TRBV2 and TRBJ1-4): EPEVTQTPSHQVTQMGQEVILRCVPISNHLYFYWYRQILGQKVEFLVSFYNNEISEKSEIFDDQFSVERPDGSNFTLKIRSTKLEDSAMYFCASNGQATNEKLFFGSGTQLSVL.

With respect to this clone: Other nucleotide sequences from this sample produce the same CDR3. The chain combines TRBV7-2 with TRBJ2-3; D remains ambiguous. V lost 5 bases and J 2 bases, leaving 5 bases between the germline ends. The germline CDR1 and CDR2 sequences are SGHTA and FQGNSA. This CDR3 is built from 12 residues. CDR3 protein: CASSPNTDTQYF. The DNA of the CDR3 is TGTGCCAGCAGCCCCAACACAGATACGCAGTATTTT.

This rearrangement joins TRBV10-3 to TRBJ2-1, with no clear D. V lost 2 bases and J lost 10, with 15 bases in between. Germline CDR1 ENHRY, CDR2 SYGVKD. The CDR3 consists of 14 residues. DNA of the CDR3: TGTGCCATCAGTGAGCCGAGAACTTTGGAGGAGCAGTTCTTC. It encodes CAISEPRTLEEQFF.

The genes are TRBV6-5 and TRBJ2-1, with TRBD2 matching 15 bases. Looked up from germline, CDR1 is MNHEY and CDR2 is SVGAGI. CDR3 length: 14 residues. Trimming removed 5 bases from V and 14 bases from J; junction bases left unmatched: 7. The CDR3 coding sequence is TGTGCCAGCAGTCCTGGACTAGCGGGGGGGACCAAGTTCTTC. Protein sequence: CASSPGLAGGTKFF.

The chain joins TRBV7-3 to TRBJ2-2; D perhaps matches TRBD1 (5 bases). Germline V gene lookup returns CDR1 SGHTA and CDR2 FQGTGA. V dropped 2 bases and J dropped 0 bases, with 10 bases sitting between them. This CDR3 comprises 16 residues. The CDR3 DNA follows: TGTGCCAGCAGCTTACTCCCAGGGCCGAACACCGGGGAGCTGTTTTTT. It codes for CASSLLPGPNTGELFF.